Presented here are 5 T cell receptor beta chains from one specimen sequenced in a study of T cell responses to AZD1222 COVID-19 vaccine. Measured with immunoSEQ multiplex PCR; TCRdb has only the in-frame clones, and not every one. The sample includes some 200,000 clones, approximately 89% of them seen just once. Sequenced material: peripheral blood, taken 28 days after the second AZD1222 dose. These receptors came from an adult who received the AZD1222 COVID-19 vaccine.

On this clone: This same CDR3 is encoded by further DNA sequences in the sample. This sequence joins TRBV14 and TRBJ1-5; 8 nucleotides line up with TRBD1. The germline V gene has CDR1 SGHDN and CDR2 FVKESK. With V trimmed by 4 bases and J by 2 bases, 1 base remained unmatched. The CDR3 is 14 amino acids. The chain's CDR3 is CASSPTGGNQPQHF. In DNA, the CDR3 is TGTGCCAGCAGCCCGACAGGGGGCAATCAGCCCCAGCATTTT.

This chain joins TRBV5-4 and TRBJ2-3; 7 nucleotides match TRBD2. CDR3 length: 14 amino acids. Unmatched junction bases numbered 7, after V lost 3 bases and J lost 6 bases. The germline V gene encodes CDR1 SGHNT and CDR2 YYREEE (reference sequence). The DNA for the CDR3 is TGTGCCAGCAGCTCTTTAGGGAGGGCGGATACGCAGTATTTT. Translating gives CASSSLGRADTQYF.

The genes are TRBV27 and TRBJ2-2; D remains unclear. CDR3 length: 16 residues. Trimming shortened V by 2 bases and J by 3 bases, and 13 bases separated the two germline ends. Per the germline V gene, CDR1 is MNHEY and CDR2 is SMNVEV (reference sequence). The CDR3 nucleotides read TGTGCCAGCAGTTTAGTGGCGTCTGCGGACACCGGGGAGCTGTTTTTT. Protein sequence: CASSLVASADTGELFF.

This chain joins TRBV7-9 and TRBJ1-3; 7 nucleotides align to TRBD1. The CDR3 covers 16 residues. Looked up from germline, CDR1 is SEHNR and CDR2 is FQNEAQ (reference sequence). With 6 bases clipped from V and 0 bases from J, the junction kept 8 bases outside the gene matches. The CDR3 reads CASRIPGQSSGNTIYF. The CDR3, as DNA: TGTGCCAGCAGGATTCCGGGACAGAGCTCTGGAAACACCATATATTTT.

The V gene is TRBV7-3, the J gene TRBJ2-1; no clear D gene. This CDR3 spans 14 amino acids. Germline loops: CDR1 SGHTA, CDR2 FQGTGA. V gave up 6 bases and J gave up 3 bases, with 12 bases separating them. The CDR3, as DNA: TGTGCCAGCAGTCAGAGCCTTTTCTACAATGAGCAGTTCTTC. It translates to CASSQSLFYNEQFF. Looking up the rest from reference TRBV7-3 and TRBJ2-1 gives the full variable domain: GAGVSQTPSNKVTEKGKYVELRCDPISGHTALYWYRQSLGQGPEFLIYFQGTGAADDSGLPNDRFFAVRPEGSVSTLKIQRTERGDSAVYLCASSQSLFYNEQFFGPGTRLTVL.